Sequencing of this TCR beta chain was carried out in a study of cytomegalovirus exposure and HLA in healthy donors. General study points: According to the study, roughly 160 TCR beta chains were cytomegalovirus-associated.

The PCR ran on 60 Vbeta and 13 Jbeta primers. Assay: immunoSEQ multiplex PCR; the TCRdb copy retains only in-frame clones and omits some. This table has roughly 63,000 clones, 71% appearing once. Points on this clone: Its specificity is unknown.

At collection, donors were nominally healthy, but unrecorded immune exposures were probable. V lost 0 bases, J lost 1 base, and 10 bases lay in between. CDR1 and CDR2 from the germline V gene are LGHNA and YSLEER. CDR3 size: 16 residues. The rearrangement joins TRBV4-3 to TRBJ2-4; the D is unclear. The sequenced sample consisted of PBMCs. The receptor was derived from a man aged 50-59 years in good health and CMV-seropositive. The CDR3: CASSQDTPGAKNIQYF. The CDR3 nucleotides are TGCGCCAGCAGCCAAGATACTCCAGGTGCCAAAAACATTCAGTACTTC.